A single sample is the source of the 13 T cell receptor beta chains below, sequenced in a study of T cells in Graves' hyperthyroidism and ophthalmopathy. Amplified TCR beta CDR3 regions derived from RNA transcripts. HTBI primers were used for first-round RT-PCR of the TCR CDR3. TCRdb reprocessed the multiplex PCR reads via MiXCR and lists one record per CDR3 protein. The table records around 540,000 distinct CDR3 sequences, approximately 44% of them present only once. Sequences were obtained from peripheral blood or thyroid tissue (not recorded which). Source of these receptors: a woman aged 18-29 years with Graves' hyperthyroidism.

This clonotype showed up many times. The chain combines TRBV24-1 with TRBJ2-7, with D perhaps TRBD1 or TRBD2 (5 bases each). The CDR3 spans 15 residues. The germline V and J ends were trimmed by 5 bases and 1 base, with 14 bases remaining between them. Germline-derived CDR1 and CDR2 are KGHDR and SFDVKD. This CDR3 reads CATSAGTLGSYEQYF. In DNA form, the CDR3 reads TGTGCCACCAGTGCCGGGACCCTTGGTTCCTACGAGCAGTACTTC.

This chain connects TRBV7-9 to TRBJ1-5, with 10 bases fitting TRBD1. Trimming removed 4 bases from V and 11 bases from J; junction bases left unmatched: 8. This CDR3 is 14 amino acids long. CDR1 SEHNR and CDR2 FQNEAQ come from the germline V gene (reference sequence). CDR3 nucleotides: TGTGCCAGCAGCTCTGGGACAGGGGTTACCTCCCAGCATTTT. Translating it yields CASSSGTGVTSQHF.

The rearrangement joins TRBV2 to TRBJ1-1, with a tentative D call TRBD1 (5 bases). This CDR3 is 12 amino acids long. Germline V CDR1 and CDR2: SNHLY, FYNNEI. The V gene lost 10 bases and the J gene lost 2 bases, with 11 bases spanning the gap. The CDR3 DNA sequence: TGTGCCAACAGGCTGACAAACACTGAAGCTTTCTTT. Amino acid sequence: CANRLTNTEAFF.

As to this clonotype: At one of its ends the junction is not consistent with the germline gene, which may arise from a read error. CDR3 in amino acids: CASSHQLAYQGVFAF. CDR3 bases: TGTGCCAGCAGCCATCAGCTTGCCTACCAGGGGGTTTTTGCCTTC. V gene TRBV7-9 combines with J gene TRBJ1-2; 7 nucleotides align to TRBD1. CDR1 and CDR2 from the germline V gene are SEHNR and FQNEAQ (reference sequence). This CDR3 is 15 amino acids long. Drawing the rest from reference TRBV7-9 and TRBJ1-2, the complete variable domain is DTGVSQNPRHKITKRGQNVTFRCDPISEHNRLYWYRQTLGQGPEFLTYFQNEAQLEKSRLLSDRFSAERPKGSFSTLEIQRTEQGDSAMYLCASSHQLAYQGVFAFGSGTRLTVV.

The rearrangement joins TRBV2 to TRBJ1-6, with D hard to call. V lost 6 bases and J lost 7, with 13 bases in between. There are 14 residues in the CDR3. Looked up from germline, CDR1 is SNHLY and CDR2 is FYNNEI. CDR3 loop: CASSPGLFNSPLHF. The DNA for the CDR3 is TGTGCCAGCAGCCCGGGATTGTTCAATTCACCCCTCCACTTT.

The CDR3 is CASTLAGGPPHEQYF. As DNA, the CDR3 is TGTGCCAGCACCCTGGCGGGAGGGCCTCCCCACGAGCAGTACTTC. J is TRBJ2-7 and V is TRBV13, with 9 nucleotides matching TRBD2. The CDR3 runs to 15 residues. Per the germline V gene, CDR1 is PRHDT and CDR2 is FYEKMQ (reference sequence). The V segment lost 7 bases and the J segment 5 bases; nucleotides outside the gene matches: 12.

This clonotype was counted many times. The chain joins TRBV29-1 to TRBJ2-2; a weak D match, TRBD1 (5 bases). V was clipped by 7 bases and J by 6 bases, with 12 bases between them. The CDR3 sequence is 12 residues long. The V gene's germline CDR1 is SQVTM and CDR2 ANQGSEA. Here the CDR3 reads CSAKQVAGELFF. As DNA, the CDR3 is TGCAGCGCCAAACAGGTTGCCGGGGAGCTGTTTTTT.

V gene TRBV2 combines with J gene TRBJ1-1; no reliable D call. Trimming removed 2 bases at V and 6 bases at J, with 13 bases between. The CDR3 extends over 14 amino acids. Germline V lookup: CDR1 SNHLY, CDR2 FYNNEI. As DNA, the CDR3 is TGTGCCAGCAGTGAATATTCGGGGTTCGCTGAAGCTTTCTTT. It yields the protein CASSEYSGFAEAFF.

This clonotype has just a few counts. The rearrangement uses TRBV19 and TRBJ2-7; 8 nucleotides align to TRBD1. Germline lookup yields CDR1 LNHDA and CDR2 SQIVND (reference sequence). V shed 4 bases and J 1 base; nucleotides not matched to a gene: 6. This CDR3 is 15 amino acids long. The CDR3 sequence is CASSSQQGGSYEQYF. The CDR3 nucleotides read TGTGCCAGTAGTAGCCAACAGGGGGGATCCTACGAGCAGTACTTC.

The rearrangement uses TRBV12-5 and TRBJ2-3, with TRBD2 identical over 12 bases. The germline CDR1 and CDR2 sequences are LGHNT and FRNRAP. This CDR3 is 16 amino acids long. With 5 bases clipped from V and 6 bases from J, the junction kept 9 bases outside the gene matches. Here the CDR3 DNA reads TGTGCTAGTGGTCTGGCGACTAGCGGGAGTTACGATACGCAGTATTTT. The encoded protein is CASGLATSGSYDTQYF.

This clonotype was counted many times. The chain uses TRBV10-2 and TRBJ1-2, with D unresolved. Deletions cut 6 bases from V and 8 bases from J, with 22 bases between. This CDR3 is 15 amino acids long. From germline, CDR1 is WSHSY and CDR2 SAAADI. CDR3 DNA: TGCGCCAGCAGCCAGTCAGATACCTCCTATGGCGGCTACACCTTC. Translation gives CASSQSDTSYGGYTF.

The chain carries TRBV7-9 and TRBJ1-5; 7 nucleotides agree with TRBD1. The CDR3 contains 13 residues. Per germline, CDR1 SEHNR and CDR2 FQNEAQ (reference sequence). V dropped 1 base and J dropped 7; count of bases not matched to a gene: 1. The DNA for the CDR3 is TGTGCCAGCAGCTTAGGGACAGGACAGCCCCAGCATTTT. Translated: CASSLGTGQPQHF.

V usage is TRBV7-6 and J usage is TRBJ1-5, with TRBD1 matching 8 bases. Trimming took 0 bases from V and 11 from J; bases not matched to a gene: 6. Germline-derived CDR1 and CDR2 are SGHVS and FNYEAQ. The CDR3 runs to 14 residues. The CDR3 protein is CASSLAPDRVAQHF. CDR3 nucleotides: TGTGCCAGCAGCTTAGCGCCGGACAGGGTAGCCCAGCATTTT.